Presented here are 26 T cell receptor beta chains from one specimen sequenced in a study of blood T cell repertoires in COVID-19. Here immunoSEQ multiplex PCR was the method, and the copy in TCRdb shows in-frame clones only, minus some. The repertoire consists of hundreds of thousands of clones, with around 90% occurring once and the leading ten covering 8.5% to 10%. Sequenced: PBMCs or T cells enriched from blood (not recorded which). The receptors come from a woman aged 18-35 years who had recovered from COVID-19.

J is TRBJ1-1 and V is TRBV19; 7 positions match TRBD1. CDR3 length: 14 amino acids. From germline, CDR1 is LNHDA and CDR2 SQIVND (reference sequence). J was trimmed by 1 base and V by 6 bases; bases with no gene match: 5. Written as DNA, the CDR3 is TGTGCCAGTAGGATAAGGGACAGGAACACTGAAGCTTTCTTT. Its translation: CASRIRDRNTEAFF.

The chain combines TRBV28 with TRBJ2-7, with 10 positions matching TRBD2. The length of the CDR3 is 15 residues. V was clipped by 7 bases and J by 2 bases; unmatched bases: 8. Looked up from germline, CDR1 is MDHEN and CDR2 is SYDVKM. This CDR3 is CASTINLAGAYEQYF. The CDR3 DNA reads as TGTGCCAGCACGATAAACCTAGCGGGGGCCTACGAGCAGTACTTC.

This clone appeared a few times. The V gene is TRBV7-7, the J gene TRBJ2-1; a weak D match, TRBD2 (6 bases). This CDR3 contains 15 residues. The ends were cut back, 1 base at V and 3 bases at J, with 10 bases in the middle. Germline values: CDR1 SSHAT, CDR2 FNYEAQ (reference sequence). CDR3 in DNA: TGTGCCAGCAGCTTAGGGGCTAGCGACTACAATGAGCAGTTCTTC. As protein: CASSLGASDYNEQFF.

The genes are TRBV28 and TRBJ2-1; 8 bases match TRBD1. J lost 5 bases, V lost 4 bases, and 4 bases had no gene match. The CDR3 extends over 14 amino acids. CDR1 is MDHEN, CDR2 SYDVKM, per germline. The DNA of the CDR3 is TGTGCCAGCAGTTCCGGACAGGGAGACAATGAGCAGTTCTTC. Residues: CASSSGQGDNEQFF.

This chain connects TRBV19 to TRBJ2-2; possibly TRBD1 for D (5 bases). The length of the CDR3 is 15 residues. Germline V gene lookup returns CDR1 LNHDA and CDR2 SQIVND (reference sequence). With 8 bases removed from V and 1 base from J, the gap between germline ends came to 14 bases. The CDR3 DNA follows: TGTGCCAGTGCATCTAGACAGAAGAACACCGGGGAGCTGTTTTTT. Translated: CASASRQKNTGELFF.

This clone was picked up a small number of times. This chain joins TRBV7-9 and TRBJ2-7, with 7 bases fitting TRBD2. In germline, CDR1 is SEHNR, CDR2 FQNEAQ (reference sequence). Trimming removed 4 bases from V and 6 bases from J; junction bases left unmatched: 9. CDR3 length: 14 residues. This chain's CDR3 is CASSYPGREGEQYF. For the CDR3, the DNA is TGTGCCAGCAGCTACCCTGGGAGGGAAGGCGAGCAGTACTTC.

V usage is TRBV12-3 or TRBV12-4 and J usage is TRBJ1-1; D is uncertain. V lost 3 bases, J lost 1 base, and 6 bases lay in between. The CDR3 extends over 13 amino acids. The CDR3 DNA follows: TGTGCCAGCAGTTTTTCCCAGAACACTGAAGCTTTCTTT. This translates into CASSFSQNTEAFF.

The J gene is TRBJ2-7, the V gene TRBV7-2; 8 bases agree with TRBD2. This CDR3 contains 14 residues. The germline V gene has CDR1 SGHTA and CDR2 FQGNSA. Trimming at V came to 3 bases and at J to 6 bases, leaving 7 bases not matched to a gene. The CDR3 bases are TGTGCCAGCAGCTTCGCCGGACTAGCACGCGAGCAGTACTTC. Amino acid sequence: CASSFAGLAREQYF.

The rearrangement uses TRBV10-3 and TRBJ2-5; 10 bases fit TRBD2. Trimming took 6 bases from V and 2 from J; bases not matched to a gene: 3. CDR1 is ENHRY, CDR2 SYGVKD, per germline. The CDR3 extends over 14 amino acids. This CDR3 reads CAISLAGVQETQYF. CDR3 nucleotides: TGTGCCATCAGCCTAGCGGGGGTTCAAGAGACCCAGTACTTC.

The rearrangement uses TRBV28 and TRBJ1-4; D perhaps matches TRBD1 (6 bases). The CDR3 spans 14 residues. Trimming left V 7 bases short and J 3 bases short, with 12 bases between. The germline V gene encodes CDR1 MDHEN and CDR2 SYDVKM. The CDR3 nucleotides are TGTGCCAGCAATGAGGGGGGGGCTAATGAAAAACTGTTTTTT. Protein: CASNEGGANEKLFF.

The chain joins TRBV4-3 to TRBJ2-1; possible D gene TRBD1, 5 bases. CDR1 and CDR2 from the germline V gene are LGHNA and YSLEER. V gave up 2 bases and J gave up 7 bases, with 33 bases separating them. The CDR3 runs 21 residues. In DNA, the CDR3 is TGCGCCAGCAGCCAACGGTTGGTGCACCCCGCCGATGGGGAACAGGCGAATGAGCAGTTCTTC. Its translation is CASSQRLVHPADGEQANEQFF.

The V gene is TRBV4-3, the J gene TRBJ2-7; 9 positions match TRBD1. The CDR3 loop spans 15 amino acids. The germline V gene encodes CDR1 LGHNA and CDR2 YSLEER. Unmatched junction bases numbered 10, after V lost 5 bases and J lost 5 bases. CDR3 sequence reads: CASSAAGTGIDEQYF. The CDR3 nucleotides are TGCGCCAGCAGCGCAGCCGGGACAGGGATTGACGAGCAGTACTTC.

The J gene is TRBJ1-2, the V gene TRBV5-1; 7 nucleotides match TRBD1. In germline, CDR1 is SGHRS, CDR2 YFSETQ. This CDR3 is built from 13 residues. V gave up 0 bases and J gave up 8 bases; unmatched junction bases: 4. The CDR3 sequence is CASSLVQGGGYTF. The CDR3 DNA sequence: TGCGCCAGCAGCTTGGTTCAGGGGGGAGGCTACACCTTC.

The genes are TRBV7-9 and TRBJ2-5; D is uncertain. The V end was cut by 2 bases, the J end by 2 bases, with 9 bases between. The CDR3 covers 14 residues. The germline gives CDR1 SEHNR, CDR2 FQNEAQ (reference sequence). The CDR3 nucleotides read TGTGCCAGCAGCTTAATAGTCGGTCAAGAGACCCAGTACTTC. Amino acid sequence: CASSLIVGQETQYF.

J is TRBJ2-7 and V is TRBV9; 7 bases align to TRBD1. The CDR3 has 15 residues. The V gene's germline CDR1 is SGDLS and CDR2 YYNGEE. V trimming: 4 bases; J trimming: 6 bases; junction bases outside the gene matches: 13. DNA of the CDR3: TGTGCCAGCAGCTCCTTGGGACAGACTTTTAGCGAGCAGTACTTC. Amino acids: CASSSLGQTFSEQYF.

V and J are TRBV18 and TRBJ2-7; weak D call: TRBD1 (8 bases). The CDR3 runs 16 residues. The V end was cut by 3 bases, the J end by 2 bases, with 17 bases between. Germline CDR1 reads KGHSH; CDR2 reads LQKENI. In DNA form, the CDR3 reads TGTGCCAGCTCACCGCAGGGGGCTAGCGGTACCTACGAGCAGTACTTC. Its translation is CASSPQGASGTYEQYF.

The CDR3 sequence: CASSITEGAEREYF. The CDR3 region has the DNA TGTGCCAGCTCAATCACGGAAGGGGCGGAGCGGGAGTATTTT. The chain joins TRBV18 to TRBJ2-3, with D perhaps TRBD2 (6 bases). The CDR3 contains 14 residues. Between the trimmed V and J ends, which lost 5 bases and 13 bases, there was a span of 22 bases. Germline values: CDR1 KGHSH, CDR2 LQKENI.

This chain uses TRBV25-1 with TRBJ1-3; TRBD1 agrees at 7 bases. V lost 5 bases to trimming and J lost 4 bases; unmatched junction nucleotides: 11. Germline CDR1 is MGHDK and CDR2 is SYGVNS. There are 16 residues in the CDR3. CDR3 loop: CASSFRTGFGGNTIYF. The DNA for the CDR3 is TGTGCCAGCAGTTTTAGGACAGGATTTGGAGGAAACACCATATATTTT. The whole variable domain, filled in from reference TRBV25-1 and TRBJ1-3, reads EADIYQTPRYLVIGTGKKITLECSQTMGHDKMYWYQQDPGMELHLIHYSYGVNSTEKGDLSSESTVSRIRTEHFPLTLESARPSHTSQYLCASSFRTGFGGNTIYFGEGSWLTVV.

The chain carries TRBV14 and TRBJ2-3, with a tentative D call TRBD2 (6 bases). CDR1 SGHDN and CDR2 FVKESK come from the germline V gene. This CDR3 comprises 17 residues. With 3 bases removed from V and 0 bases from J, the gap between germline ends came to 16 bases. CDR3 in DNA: TGTGCCAGCAGCCACGGATCTCTAGCGTACAGCACAGATACGCAGTATTTT. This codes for CASSHGSLAYSTDTQYF.

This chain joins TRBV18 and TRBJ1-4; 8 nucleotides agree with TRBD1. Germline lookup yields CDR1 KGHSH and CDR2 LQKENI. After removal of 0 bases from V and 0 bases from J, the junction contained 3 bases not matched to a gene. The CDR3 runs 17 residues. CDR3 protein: CASSPPDRAATNEKLFF. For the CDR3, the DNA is TGTGCCAGCTCACCACCGGACAGGGCCGCAACTAATGAAAAACTGTTTTTT.

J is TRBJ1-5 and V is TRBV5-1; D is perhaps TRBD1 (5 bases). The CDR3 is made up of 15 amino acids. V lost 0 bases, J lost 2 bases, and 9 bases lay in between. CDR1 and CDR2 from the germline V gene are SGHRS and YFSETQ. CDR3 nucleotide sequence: TGCGCCAGCAGCTTGGAGGGGAGGGGCAATCAGCCCCAGCATTTT. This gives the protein CASSLEGRGNQPQHF.

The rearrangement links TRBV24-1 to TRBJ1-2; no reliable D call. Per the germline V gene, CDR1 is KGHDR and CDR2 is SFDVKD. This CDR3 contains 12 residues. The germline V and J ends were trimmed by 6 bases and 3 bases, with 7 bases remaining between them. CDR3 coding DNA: TGTGCCACCAGTCACCGGGACTATGGCTACACCTTC. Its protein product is CATSHRDYGYTF.

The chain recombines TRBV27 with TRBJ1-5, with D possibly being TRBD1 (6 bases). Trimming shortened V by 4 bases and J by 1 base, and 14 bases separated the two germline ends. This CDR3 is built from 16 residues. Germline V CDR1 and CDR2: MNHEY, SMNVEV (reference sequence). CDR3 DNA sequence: TGTGCCAGCAGTTCGTACAGGGTGTCGAGCAATCAGCCCCAGCATTTT. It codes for CASSSYRVSSNQPQHF.

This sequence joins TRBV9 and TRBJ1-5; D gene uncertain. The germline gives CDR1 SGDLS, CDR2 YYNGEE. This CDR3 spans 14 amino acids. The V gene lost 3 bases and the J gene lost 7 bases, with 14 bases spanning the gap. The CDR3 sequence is CASSGEAGSQPQHF. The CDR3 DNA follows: TGTGCCAGCAGCGGCGAGGCGGGGTCACAGCCCCAGCATTTT.

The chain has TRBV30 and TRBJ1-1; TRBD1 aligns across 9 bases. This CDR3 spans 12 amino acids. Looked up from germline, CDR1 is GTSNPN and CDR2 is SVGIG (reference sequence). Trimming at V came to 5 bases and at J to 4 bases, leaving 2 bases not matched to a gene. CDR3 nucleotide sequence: TGTGCCTGGGAGGGACAGGGCACTGAAGCTTTCTTT. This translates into CAWEGQGTEAFF. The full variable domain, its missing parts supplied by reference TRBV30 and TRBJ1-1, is SQTIHQWPATLVQPVGSPLSLECTVEGTSNPNLYWYRQAAGRGLQLLFYSVGIGQISSEVPQNLSASRPQDRQFILSSKKLLLSDSGFYLCAWEGQGTEAFFGQGTRLTVV.

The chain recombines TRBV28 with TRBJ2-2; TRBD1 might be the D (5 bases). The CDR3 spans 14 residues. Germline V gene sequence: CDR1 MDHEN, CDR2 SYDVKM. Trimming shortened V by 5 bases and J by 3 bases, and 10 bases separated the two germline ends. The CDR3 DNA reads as TGTGCCAGCAGTCTTACAGGAGACACCGGGGAGCTGTTTTTT. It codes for CASSLTGDTGELFF.